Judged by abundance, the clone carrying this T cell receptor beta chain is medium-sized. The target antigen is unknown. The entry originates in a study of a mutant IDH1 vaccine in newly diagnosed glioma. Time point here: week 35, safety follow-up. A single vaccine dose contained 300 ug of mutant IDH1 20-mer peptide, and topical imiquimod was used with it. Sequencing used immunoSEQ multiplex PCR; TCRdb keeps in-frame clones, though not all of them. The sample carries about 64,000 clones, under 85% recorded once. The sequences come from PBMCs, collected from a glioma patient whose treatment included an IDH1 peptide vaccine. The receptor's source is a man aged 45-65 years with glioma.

CDR3 region: CASSLGQGNTGELFF. The CDR3 nucleotides are TGTGCCAGCAGCTTAGGACAGGGTAACACCGGGGAGCTGTTTTTT. V usage is TRBV7-9 and J usage is TRBJ2-2; 7 nucleotides match TRBD1. CDR1 is SEHNR and CDR2 is FQNEAQ in the germline V gene (reference sequence). V dropped 1 base and J dropped 2; count of bases not matched to a gene: 1. This CDR3 contains 15 residues.